Detailed here is one T cell receptor beta chain. Antigen specificity is unknown. This entry is derived from a study of T cell responses to AZD1222 COVID-19 vaccine. Only in-frame clones appear in the TCRdb table, and some are missing; sequencing was by immunoSEQ multiplex PCR. The table shows tens of thousands of clones, with approximately 90% occurring only once. Overall study results and limits: Baseline seropositivity characterized only six AZD1222 recipients. Once two AZD1222 doses were given, Spike-specific TCR breadth and depth went up. CD4 TCRs covered the whole spike, strongest at regions 160-218 and 743-854. Reportedly, close to half of spike-specific TCRs are directed against unmutated variant regions.

The trim removed 0 bases at V and 13 bases at J, leaving 6 bases unmatched. Germline CDR1 reads LGHDT; CDR2 reads YNNKEL (reference sequence). The CDR3 consists of 13 residues. The starting material was peripheral blood, obtained on day 0 of AZD1222 vaccination. This sequence joins TRBV3-1 (or the pseudogene TRBV3-2) and TRBJ2-1; TRBD2 aligns across 7 bases. This TCR was recovered from an adult in good health. This CDR3 reads CASSQDWGLPQFF. CDR3 coding DNA: TGTGCCAGCAGCCAAGATTGGGGACTACCTCAGTTCTTC.